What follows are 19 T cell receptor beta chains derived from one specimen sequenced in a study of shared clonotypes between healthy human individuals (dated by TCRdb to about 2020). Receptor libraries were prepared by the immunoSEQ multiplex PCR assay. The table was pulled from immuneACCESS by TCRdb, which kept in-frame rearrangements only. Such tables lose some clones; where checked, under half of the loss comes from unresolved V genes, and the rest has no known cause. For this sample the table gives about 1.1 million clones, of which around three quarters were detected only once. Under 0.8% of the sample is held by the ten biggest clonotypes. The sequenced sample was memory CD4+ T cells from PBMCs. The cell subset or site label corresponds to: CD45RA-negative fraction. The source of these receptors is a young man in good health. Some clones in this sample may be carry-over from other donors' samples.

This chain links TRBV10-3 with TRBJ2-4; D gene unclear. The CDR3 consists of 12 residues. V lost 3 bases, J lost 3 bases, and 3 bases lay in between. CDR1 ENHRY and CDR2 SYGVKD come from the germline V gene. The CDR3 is CAISEGKNIQYF. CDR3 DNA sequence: TGTGCCATCAGTGAAGGCAAAAACATTCAGTACTTC.

This CDR3 is CASSSGTAALEQYF. The CDR3 bases are TGTGCCAGCAGCAGTGGGACAGCTGCTCTCGAGCAGTACTTC. The J gene is TRBJ2-7, the V gene TRBV28; the match to TRBD1 covers 7 bases. The germline CDR1 and CDR2 sequences are MDHEN and SYDVKM. Unmatched junction bases numbered 11, after V lost 6 bases and J lost 6 bases. This CDR3 is built from 14 residues.

The CDR3 loop reads CASSQGGNEKLFF. The DNA of the CDR3 is TGTGCCAGCAGCCAAGGGGGAAATGAAAAACTGTTTTTT. This chain uses TRBV4-2 with TRBJ1-4; the D is unclear. The CDR3 has 13 amino acids. CDR1 is LGHNA and CDR2 is YNFKEQ in the germline V gene. Trimming removed 1 base at V and 5 bases at J, with 5 bases between.

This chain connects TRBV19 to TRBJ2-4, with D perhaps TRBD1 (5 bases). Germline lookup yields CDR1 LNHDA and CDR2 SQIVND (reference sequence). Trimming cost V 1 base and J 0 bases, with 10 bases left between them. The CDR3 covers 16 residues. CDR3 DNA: TGTGCCAGTAGTATAGGGGGCAGAGTAGCCAAAAACATTCAGTACTTC. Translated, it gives CASSIGGRVAKNIQYF. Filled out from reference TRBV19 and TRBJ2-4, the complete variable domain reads DGGITQSPKYLFRKEGQNVTLSCEQNLNHDAMYWYRQDPGQGLRLIYYSQIVNDFQKGDIAEGYSVSREKKESFPLTVTSAQKNPTAFYLCASSIGGRVAKNIQYFGAGTRLSVL.

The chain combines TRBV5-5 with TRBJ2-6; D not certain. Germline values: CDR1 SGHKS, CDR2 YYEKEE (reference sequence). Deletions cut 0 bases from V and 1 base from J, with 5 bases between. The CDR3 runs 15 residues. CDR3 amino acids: CASSLVASGANVLTF. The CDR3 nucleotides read TGTGCCAGCAGCTTGGTAGCTTCTGGGGCCAACGTCCTGACTTTC.

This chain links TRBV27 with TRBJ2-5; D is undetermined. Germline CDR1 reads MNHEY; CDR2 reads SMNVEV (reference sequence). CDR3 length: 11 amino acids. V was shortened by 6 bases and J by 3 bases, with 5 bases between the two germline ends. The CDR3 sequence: CASRQEETQYF. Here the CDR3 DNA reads TGTGCCAGCAGGCAAGAAGAGACCCAGTACTTC.

The CDR3, as DNA: TGTGCCAGCAGTACCAGGGGGGACACTGAAGCTTTCTTT. It encodes CASSTRGDTEAFF. The chain links TRBV28 to TRBJ1-1; 7 nucleotides line up with TRBD1. The CDR3 extends over 13 amino acids. Germline trimming cut 5 bases from V and 3 bases from J; bases unmatched to any gene: 3. Germline-derived CDR1 and CDR2 are MDHEN and SYDVKM.

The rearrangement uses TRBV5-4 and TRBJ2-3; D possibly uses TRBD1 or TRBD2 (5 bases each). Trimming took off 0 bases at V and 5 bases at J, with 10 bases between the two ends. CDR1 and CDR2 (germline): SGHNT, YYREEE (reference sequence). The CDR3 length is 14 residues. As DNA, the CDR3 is TGTGCCAGCAGCTTGGCCGCGAGGGGAGATACGCAGTATTTT. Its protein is CASSLAARGDTQYF.

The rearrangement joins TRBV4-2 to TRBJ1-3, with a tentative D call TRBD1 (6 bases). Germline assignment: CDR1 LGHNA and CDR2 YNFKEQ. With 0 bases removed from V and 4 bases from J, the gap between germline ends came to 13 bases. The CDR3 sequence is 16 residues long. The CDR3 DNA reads TGTGCCAGCAGCCAAGATAGGGCAGGGGTCGGAAACACCATATATTTT. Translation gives CASSQDRAGVGNTIYF.

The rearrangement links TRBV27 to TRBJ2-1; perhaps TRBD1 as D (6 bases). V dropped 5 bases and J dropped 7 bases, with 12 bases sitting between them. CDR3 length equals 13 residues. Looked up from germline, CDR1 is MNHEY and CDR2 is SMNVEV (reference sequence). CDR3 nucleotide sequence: TGTGCCAGCAGTCAACAGGGTCGGAATGAGCAGTTCTTC. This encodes CASSQQGRNEQFF.

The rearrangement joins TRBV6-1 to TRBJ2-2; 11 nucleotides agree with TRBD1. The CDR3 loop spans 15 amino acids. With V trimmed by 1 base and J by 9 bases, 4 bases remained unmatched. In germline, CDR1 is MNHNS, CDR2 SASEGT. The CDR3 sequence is CASSEGTGGIRELFF. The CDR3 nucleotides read TGTGCCAGCAGTGAAGGGACAGGGGGCATCCGGGAGCTGTTTTTT.

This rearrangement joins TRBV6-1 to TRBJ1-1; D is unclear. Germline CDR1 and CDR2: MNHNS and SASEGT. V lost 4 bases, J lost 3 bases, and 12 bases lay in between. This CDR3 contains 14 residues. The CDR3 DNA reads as TGTGCCAGCAGTGGTCTCTTGGGGTACACTGAAGCTTTCTTT. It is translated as CASSGLLGYTEAFF.

The CDR3: CASSILRAGYGYTF. CDR3 in DNA: TGTGCCAGTAGTATTCTGAGGGCGGGCTATGGCTACACCTTC. This rearrangement joins TRBV19 to TRBJ1-2; no clear D. The V gene's germline CDR1 is LNHDA and CDR2 SQIVND (reference sequence). CDR3 length equals 14 residues. The V end lost 3 bases, the J end lost 4 bases, and 12 bases lay between the germline ends.

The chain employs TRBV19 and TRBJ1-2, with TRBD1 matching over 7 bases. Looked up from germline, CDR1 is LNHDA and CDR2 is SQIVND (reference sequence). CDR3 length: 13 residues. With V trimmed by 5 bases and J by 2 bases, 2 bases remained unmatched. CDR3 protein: CASSAGQNYGYTF. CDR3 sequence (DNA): TGTGCCAGTAGTGCGGGACAGAACTATGGCTACACCTTC.

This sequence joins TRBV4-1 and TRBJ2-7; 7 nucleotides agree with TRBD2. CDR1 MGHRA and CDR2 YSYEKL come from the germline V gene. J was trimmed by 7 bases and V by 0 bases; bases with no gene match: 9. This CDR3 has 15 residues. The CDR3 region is CASSQDNPGRGEQYF. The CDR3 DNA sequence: TGCGCCAGCAGCCAAGATAACCCCGGGCGGGGGGAGCAGTACTTC.

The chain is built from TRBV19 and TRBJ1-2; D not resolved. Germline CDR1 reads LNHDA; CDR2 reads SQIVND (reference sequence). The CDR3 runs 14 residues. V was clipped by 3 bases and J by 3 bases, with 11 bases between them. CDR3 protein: CASSISQYDYGYTF. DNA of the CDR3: TGTGCCAGTAGTATCTCGCAGTACGACTATGGCTACACCTTC.

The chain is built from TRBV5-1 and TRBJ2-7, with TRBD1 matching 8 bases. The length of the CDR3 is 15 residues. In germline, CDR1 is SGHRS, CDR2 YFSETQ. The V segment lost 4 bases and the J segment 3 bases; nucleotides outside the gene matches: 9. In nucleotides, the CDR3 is TGCGCCAGCAGCGCGCGACAGGGGCAGTACTACGAGCAGTACTTC. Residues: CASSARQGQYYEQYF. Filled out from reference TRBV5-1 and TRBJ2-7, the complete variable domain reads KAGVTQTPRYLIKTRGQQVTLSCSPISGHRSVSWYQQTPGQGLQFLFEYFSETQRNKGNFPGRFSGRQFSNSRSEMNVSTLELGDSALYLCASSARQGQYYEQYFGPGTRLTVT.

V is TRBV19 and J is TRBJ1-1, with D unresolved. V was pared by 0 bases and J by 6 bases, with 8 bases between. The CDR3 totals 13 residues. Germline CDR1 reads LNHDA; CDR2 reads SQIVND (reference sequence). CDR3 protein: CASSIDSSAEAFF. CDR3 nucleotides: TGTGCCAGTAGTATAGACAGTTCGGCTGAAGCTTTCTTT.

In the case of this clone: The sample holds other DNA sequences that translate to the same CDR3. CDR3 amino acids: CASSRDRDYEQYF. The CDR3 DNA follows: TGCGCCAGCAGCCGCGACAGGGACTACGAGCAGTACTTC. The chain combines TRBV4-1 with TRBJ2-7; 7 bases agree with TRBD1. The CDR3 is 13 residues long. V shed 4 bases, J shed 3 bases, and the junction held 3 bases outside the gene matches. CDR1 and CDR2 from the germline V gene are MGHRA and YSYEKL.